A single sample is the source of the 29 T cell receptor beta chains below, sequenced in a study of beta chain features in type 1 diabetes. General study findings and limits: TCRB CDR3s from Type 1 diabetes patients were moderately but significantly shorter in all four CD4+ subsets.

TCRB transcripts that were expressed got sequenced, as all of the isolated RNA had been reverse transcribed. Clones were sequenced by immunoSEQ multiplex PCR, and TCRdb holds only the in-frame ones, with some missing. The profile shows 20,000 to 30,000 clones, 55% to 70% of them singletons. No antigen has been identified for these receptors. Sequencing used Tregs from blood. These receptors all stem from a man younger than 35 with type 1 diabetes.

CDR3 sequence reads: CASTGGGQGQTQYF. The CDR3 DNA follows: TGTGCCAGCACCGGGGGGGGACAGGGGCAGACCCAGTACTTC. V and J are TRBV5-4 and TRBJ2-5; 10 bases map to TRBD1. Germline trimming cut 6 bases from V and 6 bases from J; bases unmatched to any gene: 8. Looked up from germline, CDR1 is SGHNT and CDR2 is YYREEE (reference sequence). The CDR3 has 14 residues.

The CDR3 DNA follows: TGTGCCAGCAGCGTGCGGGGTAGGGGCAATCAGCCCCAGCATTTT. As protein: CASSVRGRGNQPQHF. V usage is TRBV2 and J usage is TRBJ1-5; D not resolved. Trimming took off 6 bases at V and 2 bases at J, with 14 bases between the two ends. CDR1 is SNHLY, CDR2 FYNNEI, per germline. The CDR3 sequence is 15 residues long.

This rearrangement joins TRBV27 to TRBJ2-6; tentatively, D is TRBD1 (5 bases). This CDR3 is 17 amino acids long. Per germline, CDR1 MNHEY and CDR2 SMNVEV (reference sequence). V gave up 5 bases and J gave up 0 bases, with 14 bases separating them. As DNA, the CDR3 is TGTGCCAGCAGTCGTCCCCCCAGGGCCTCTGGGGCCAACGTCCTGACTTTC. Translation gives CASSRPPRASGANVLTF. Full variable domain (missing parts from reference TRBV27 and TRBJ2-6): EAQVTQNPRYLITVTGKKLTVTCSQNMNHEYMSWYRQDPGLGLRQIYYSMNVEVTDKGDVPEGYKVSRKEKRNFPLILESPSPNQTSLYFCASSRPPRASGANVLTFGAGSRLTVL.

V and J are TRBV29-1 and TRBJ2-7; 7 bases map to TRBD1. V shed 3 bases, J shed 3 bases, and the junction held 2 bases outside the gene matches. The germline gives CDR1 SQVTM, CDR2 ANQGSEA. CDR3 length equals 12 residues. CDR3 bases: TGCAGCGTTGAGACAGGGCTCTACGAGCAGTACTTC. Translation gives CSVETGLYEQYF.

V gene TRBV7-2 combines with J gene TRBJ1-5, with D hard to call. This CDR3 contains 14 residues. The V gene's germline CDR1 is SGHTA and CDR2 FQGNSA. The V and J ends lost 3 bases and 7 bases respectively, with 13 bases between them. The CDR3 nucleotides read TGTGCCAGCAGCTTTCGGGCAGGAGGGCAGCCCCAGCATTTT. As protein: CASSFRAGGQPQHF.

The chain recombines TRBV5-4 with TRBJ2-1; 8 bases match TRBD2. The ends lost 4 bases at V and 4 bases at J; junction bases unmatched: 10. CDR1 is SGHNT and CDR2 is YYREEE in the germline V gene (reference sequence). This CDR3 region has 16 residues. For the CDR3, the DNA is TGTGCCAGCAGCGCGGGACTAAGCGGGGGTTACAATGAGCAGTTCTTC. Its protein is CASSAGLSGGYNEQFF. Based on the CDR3 plus reference TRBV5-4 and TRBJ2-1, the full variable domain is ETGVTQSPTHLIKTRGQQVTLRCSSQSGHNTVSWYQQALGQGPQFIFQYYREEENGRGNFPPRFSGLQFPNYSSELNVNALELDDSALYLCASSAGLSGGYNEQFFGPGTRLTVL.

This clone has only a few counts. The chain uses TRBV18 and TRBJ2-3, with a weak D call TRBD2 (7 bases). The CDR3 extends over 16 amino acids. The germline V gene has CDR1 KGHSH and CDR2 LQKENI. V was clipped by 0 bases and J by 6 bases, with 16 bases between them. This CDR3 reads CASSPPRGQGGDTQYF. CDR3 DNA: TGTGCCAGCTCACCACCGCGGGGGCAAGGTGGCGATACGCAGTATTTT.

The chain is built from TRBV5-6 and TRBJ1-5; 9 bases align to TRBD1. V gave up 4 bases and J gave up 4 bases; unmatched junction bases: 6. CDR3 length equals 15 residues. The germline gives CDR1 SGHDT, CDR2 YYEEEE. The CDR3 loop reads CASSGGQGFNQPQHF. CDR3 nucleotides: TGTGCCAGCAGCGGGGGACAGGGTTTTAATCAGCCCCAGCATTTT.

This chain joins TRBV7-2 and TRBJ2-7; 7 bases are shared with TRBD1. The CDR3 has 13 residues. V shed 4 bases, J shed 6 bases, and the junction held 6 bases outside the gene matches. Germline V lookup: CDR1 SGHTA, CDR2 FQGNSA. The CDR3 DNA reads as TGTGCCAGCAGCTCCTACAGGGGCGCCGAGCAGTACTTC. It codes for CASSSYRGAEQYF. Supplemented by reference TRBV7-2 and TRBJ2-7, the full variable domain reads GAGVSQSPSNKVTEKGKDVELRCDPISGHTALYWYRQSLGQGLEFLIYFQGNSAPDKSGLPSDRFSAERTGGSVSTLTIQRTQQEDSAVYLCASSSYRGAEQYFGPGTRLTVT.

The rearrangement uses TRBV14 and TRBJ2-7, with TRBD2 matching over 9 bases. The V gene end was trimmed by 3 bases and the J gene end by 0 bases; junction bases not matched to a gene: 9. The CDR3 consists of 17 residues. Looked up from germline, CDR1 is SGHDN and CDR2 is FVKESK. This CDR3 is CASSQRIAAGGSYEQYF. The CDR3 region has the DNA TGTGCCAGCAGCCAGAGGATCGCAGCGGGGGGCTCCTACGAGCAGTACTTC.

This clone has more than one count but fewer than ten. The rearrangement links TRBV7-2 to TRBJ2-3, with 7 bases identical to TRBD1. V was clipped by 2 bases and J by 1 base; unmatched bases: 3. CDR1 is SGHTA, CDR2 FQGNSA, per germline. The CDR3 has 15 amino acids. CDR3 in DNA: TGTGCCAGCAGCTTAAGGGGGCTGGGCACAGATACGCAGTATTTT. Protein product: CASSLRGLGTDTQYF. Full variable domain (missing parts from reference TRBV7-2 and TRBJ2-3): GAGVSQSPSNKVTEKGKDVELRCDPISGHTALYWYRQSLGQGLEFLIYFQGNSAPDKSGLPSDRFSAERTGGSVSTLTIQRTQQEDSAVYLCASSLRGLGTDTQYFGPGTRLTVL.

This clone was observed a few times. J is TRBJ2-1 and V is TRBV7-2, with D possibly matching TRBD1 (7 bases). This CDR3 contains 16 residues. V was pared by 4 bases and J by 4 bases, with 17 bases between. Per the germline V gene, CDR1 is SGHTA and CDR2 is FQGNSA. CDR3 sequence reads: CASSSLGGTAYNEQFF. CDR3 coding DNA: TGTGCCAGCAGCTCCCTGGGCGGGACAGCATACAATGAGCAGTTCTTC.

This clone was seen a few times. The J gene is TRBJ1-2, the V gene TRBV7-2; 8 bases align to TRBD1. Germline V gives CDR1 SGHTA, CDR2 FQGNSA. This CDR3 is built from 17 residues. The junction had 19 bases not matched to a gene; V was cut back by 5 bases and J by 8 bases. CDR3: CASSPETGVGLARGYTF. The CDR3 nucleotides read TGTGCCAGCAGCCCGGAGACAGGGGTGGGGCTAGCGCGCGGCTACACCTTC.

The chain uses TRBV7-9 and TRBJ2-3; D possibly corresponds to TRBD1 (6 bases). The germline V gene encodes CDR1 SEHNR and CDR2 FQNEAQ (reference sequence). V was trimmed by 9 bases and J by 1 base, leaving 11 bases between them. There are 13 residues in the CDR3. CDR3 DNA: TGTGCCAGTAAACAGGGTCGCACAGATACGCAGTATTTT. Translation gives CASKQGRTDTQYF.

In this sample, this clone turned up a few times. The chain employs TRBV6-5 and TRBJ1-1; possibly TRBD1 for D (5 bases). This CDR3 contains 12 residues. V lost 6 bases to trimming and J lost 5 bases, with 10 bases between them. CDR1 is MNHEY and CDR2 is SVGAGI in the germline V gene. The CDR3 reads CASRDGGTEAFF. The DNA of the CDR3 is TGTGCCAGCAGGGACGGGGGTACTGAAGCTTTCTTT.

This chain connects TRBV7-8 to TRBJ1-5; 7 nucleotides line up with TRBD1. Germline V lookup: CDR1 SGHVS, CDR2 FQNEAQ. V was clipped by 4 bases and J by 1 base; unmatched bases: 13. The CDR3 is made up of 18 amino acids. DNA of the CDR3: TGTGCCAGCAGCTCGAGGGGGCAGGGCGGGGTGAGCAATCAGCCCCAGCATTTT. Translation: CASSSRGQGGVSNQPQHF.

The J gene is TRBJ2-1, the V gene TRBV7-9; D remains ambiguous. With 5 bases removed from V and 7 bases from J, the gap between germline ends came to 12 bases. The germline CDR1 and CDR2 sequences are SEHNR and FQNEAQ (reference sequence). This CDR3 is built from 13 residues. The CDR3 DNA reads as TGTGCCAGCAGCCCCGCGGCCTTAAATGAGCAGTTCTTC. Translated: CASSPAALNEQFF.

The rearrangement links TRBV18 to TRBJ2-7; possibly TRBD2 for D (6 bases). The CDR3 runs 14 residues. The V gene lost 2 bases and the J gene lost 2 bases, with 10 bases spanning the gap. Germline CDR1 KGHSH, CDR2 LQKENI. The CDR3: CASSPSGETYEQYF. The CDR3, as DNA: TGTGCCAGCTCACCATCGGGGGAAACCTACGAGCAGTACTTC.

V gene TRBV2 combines with J gene TRBJ1-3; D remains unclear. Trimming shortened V by 7 bases and J by 0 bases, and 16 bases separated the two germline ends. The CDR3 consists of 16 residues. CDR1 is SNHLY, CDR2 FYNNEI, per germline. The CDR3 DNA follows: TGTGCCAGCACCTTTATCTGGGCCCACTCTGGAAACACCATATATTTT. It translates to CASTFIWAHSGNTIYF.

This clone was picked up a small number of times. V is TRBV28 and J is TRBJ2-1; 13 positions agree with TRBD2. J gave up 7 bases and V 5 bases, and 5 bases lay outside the gene matches. Germline values: CDR1 MDHEN, CDR2 SYDVKM. The CDR3 contains 15 residues. The CDR3 loop is CASSEQTSGRNEQFF. The CDR3 DNA reads as TGTGCCAGCAGTGAGCAGACTAGCGGGAGGAATGAGCAGTTCTTC.

This chain joins TRBV18 and TRBJ2-3; D unclear. V dropped 6 bases and J dropped 0 bases, with 4 bases sitting between them. The CDR3 loop spans 12 amino acids. CDR1 is KGHSH, CDR2 LQKENI, per germline. The CDR3, as DNA: TGTGCCAGCTCCCCTAGCACAGATACGCAGTATTTT. As protein: CASSPSTDTQYF.

The V call is TRBV19, the J call TRBJ1-2, with 9 bases lining up with TRBD1. The CDR3 runs 16 residues. The J segment lost 5 bases and the V segment lost 8 bases, leaving 15 bases of the junction unmatched. Germline V gene lookup returns CDR1 LNHDA and CDR2 SQIVND (reference sequence). The CDR3, as DNA: TGTGCCAGTGTTTCTCCTGGGACAGGGCGATATTATGGCTACACCTTC. This gives the protein CASVSPGTGRYYGYTF.

The chain links TRBV2 to TRBJ2-5; D perhaps matches TRBD1 (6 bases). V was pared by 2 bases and J by 12 bases, with 16 bases between. The CDR3 spans 13 residues. CDR1 and CDR2 (germline): SNHLY, FYNNEI. The CDR3 loop reads CASSEKGETGEYF. CDR3 sequence (DNA): TGTGCCAGCAGTGAAAAGGGTGAGACAGGCGAGTACTTC.

The rearrangement links TRBV30 to TRBJ2-2; 8 bases match TRBD1. The CDR3 spans 15 residues. V trimming: 6 bases; J trimming: 5 bases; junction bases outside the gene matches: 11. Germline V gene lookup returns CDR1 GTSNPN and CDR2 SVGIG (reference sequence). CDR3 coding DNA: TGTGCCTGCTTTCCGGACAGGGCGGGGACCGGGGAGCTGTTTTTT. Amino acid sequence: CACFPDRAGTGELFF.

This clone was seen a few times. In nucleotides, the CDR3 is TGTGCCAGCAGGGCCGCGGGGGAGACCCAGTACTTC. Translating gives CASRAAGETQYF. The rearrangement links TRBV7-9 to TRBJ2-5, with D possibly matching TRBD2 (6 bases). V was shortened by 6 bases and J by 5 bases, with 10 bases between the two germline ends. Germline lookup yields CDR1 SEHNR and CDR2 FQNEAQ (reference sequence). The CDR3 runs to 12 residues.

The V gene is TRBV2, the J gene TRBJ1-1, with D unresolved. Germline loops: CDR1 SNHLY, CDR2 FYNNEI. This CDR3 region has 13 residues. The ends were cut back, 9 bases at V and 0 bases at J, with 11 bases in the middle. The DNA of the CDR3 is TGTGCCAGTGCCTCTACAGTGAACACTGAAGCTTTCTTT. It encodes CASASTVNTEAFF.

J is TRBJ1-5 and V is TRBV9; D is unclear. V lost 3 bases to trimming and J lost 7 bases, with 11 bases between them. The germline CDR1 and CDR2 sequences are SGDLS and YYNGEE. The CDR3 is made up of 13 amino acids. In DNA, the CDR3 is TGTGCCAGCAGCGCCGGGATGCAGCAGCCCCAGCATTTT. Amino acid sequence: CASSAGMQQPQHF.

V usage is TRBV6-6 and J usage is TRBJ1-1; the D gene is possibly TRBD1 (5 bases). Trimming pared 10 bases from V and 4 bases from J, leaving 13 bases between. The CDR3 consists of 12 residues. CDR1 and CDR2 (germline): MNHNY, SVGAGI (reference sequence). CDR3 loop: CATAGGGTEAFF. The CDR3 region has the DNA TGTGCCACTGCCGGGGGGGGCACTGAAGCTTTCTTT.

The rearrangement joins TRBV29-1 to TRBJ2-5; possibly TRBD1 for D (6 bases). Trimming took 7 bases from V and 0 from J, leaving 9 bases between them. Looked up from germline, CDR1 is SQVTM and CDR2 is ANQGSEA. The CDR3 is 12 amino acids. CDR3 bases: TGCAGCGCTACAGGGTACCAAGAGACCCAGTACTTC. Translation gives CSATGYQETQYF.